Below are 16 T cell receptor beta chains sequenced from a single sample in a study of immune heterogeneity within non-small cell lung tumors. Multiplex PCR was performed with 32 V and 13 J primers, and it amplified TCR beta CDR3. TCRdb reprocessed the multiplex PCR reads via MiXCR and lists one record per CDR3 protein. The repertoire holds approximately 4,300 distinct CDR3 sequences, around a fifth seen once, with roughly 8.3% in the top ten. Bulk tumor genomic DNA constituted the template, at approximately 600 ng per sample. The authors collected several far-apart biopsies from each primary tumor during surgery. Curative operations were performed on patients who had untreated, newly diagnosed non-small cell lung cancer. The sequenced material came from lung tumor tissue. The source of these receptors is an older man with non-small cell lung cancer.

The V call is TRBV9, the J call TRBJ2-3; TRBD1 aligns across 9 bases. Germline CDR1 reads SGDLS; CDR2 reads YYNGEE. The CDR3 loop spans 16 amino acids. V lost 3 bases and J lost 1; bases outside the gene matches: 6. The CDR3, as DNA: TGTGCCAGCAGCGAACAGGGGGCAATGGGCACAGATACGCAGTATTTT. It translates to CASSEQGAMGTDTQYF.

This clonotype rates as medium-sized. This sequence joins TRBV28 and TRBJ1-3; D is undetermined. Per the germline V gene, CDR1 is MDHEN and CDR2 is SYDVKM. The CDR3 has 15 amino acids. Trimming removed 6 bases at V and 1 base at J, with 13 bases between. The CDR3 coding sequence is TGTGCCAGCAGCCTAGATCCAAAGTCTGGAAACACCATATATTTT. Its protein product is CASSLDPKSGNTIYF.

This clonotype qualifies as medium-sized. The chain has TRBV27 and TRBJ1-2, with 9 positions matching TRBD1. This CDR3 contains 14 residues. Trimming at V came to 6 bases and at J to 9 bases, leaving 11 bases not matched to a gene. CDR1 is MNHEY, CDR2 SMNVEV, per germline (reference sequence). This CDR3 reads CASRSPGQGFSYTF. Written as DNA, the CDR3 is TGTGCCAGCAGATCTCCGGGACAGGGCTTCAGCTACACCTTC.

This clonotype was detected a few times. The chain employs TRBV19 and TRBJ2-6; a possible D gene is TRBD2 (5 bases). Germline CDR1 LNHDA, CDR2 SQIVND (reference sequence). With 5 bases removed from V and 3 bases from J, the gap between germline ends came to 17 bases. The CDR3 contains 17 residues. The CDR3 reads CASSSDYNSFGANVLTF. In DNA form, the CDR3 reads TGTGCCAGTAGTTCCGACTATAACTCTTTTGGGGCCAACGTCCTGACTTTC.

Within the sample, this clonotype is medium-sized. The gene calls are TRBV11-3 and TRBJ2-7; D ambiguous. V shed 3 bases and J shed 5 bases, with 14 bases lying between them. The CDR3 runs to 14 residues. Looked up from germline, CDR1 is SGHNT and CDR2 is YENEEA. CDR3 nucleotides: TGTGCCAGCAGCTTCTTACTGAGGCTCCACGAGCAGTACTTC. Protein product: CASSFLLRLHEQYF.

There are a few counts of this clonotype. The J gene is TRBJ1-6, the V gene TRBV7-2; D is unclear. Germline CDR1 SGHTA, CDR2 FQGNSA. The ends were cut back, 4 bases at V and 9 bases at J, with 13 bases in the middle. The CDR3 consists of 14 residues. CDR3 in DNA: TGTGCCAGCAGCTCCATGAACGCAGGTTCACCCCTCCACTTT. It specifies CASSSMNAGSPLHF.

This chain links TRBV7-9 with TRBJ1-2; TRBD1 is a possible D gene (5 bases). CDR1 and CDR2 (germline): SEHNR, FQNEAQ (reference sequence). The length of the CDR3 is 20 residues. V was clipped by 5 bases and J by 1 base, with 29 bases between them. CDR3 nucleotide sequence: TGTGCCAGCAGCCCACCTGGGGGGTCTTATAATCAACCCTTTAACTATGGCTACACCTTC. It is translated as CASSPPGGSYNQPFNYGYTF. Based on the CDR3 plus reference TRBV7-9 and TRBJ1-2, the full variable domain is DTGVSQNPRHKITKRGQNVTFRCDPISEHNRLYWYRQTLGQGPEFLTYFQNEAQLEKSRLLSDRFSAERPKGSFSTLEIQRTEQGDSAMYLCASSPPGGSYNQPFNYGYTFGSGTRLTVV.

The J gene is TRBJ1-3, the V gene TRBV28; D remains ambiguous. V was pared by 3 bases and J by 4 bases, with 10 bases between. The CDR3 spans 14 residues. The V gene's germline CDR1 is MDHEN and CDR2 SYDVKM. CDR3 amino acids: CASSLLQLGNTIYF. CDR3 sequence (DNA): TGTGCCAGCAGTTTGCTACAGCTCGGAAACACCATATATTTT.

By share of the sample, this clonotype is medium-sized. V is TRBV20-1 and J is TRBJ2-7, with D perhaps matching TRBD2 (6 bases). V was pared by 3 bases and J by 6 bases, with 21 bases between. The CDR3 loop spans 15 amino acids. Germline V gene lookup returns CDR1 DFQATT and CDR2 SNEGSKA (reference sequence). The CDR3 DNA sequence: TGCAGTGCTAGTGGCGGGGATCTAGAGTCGTTCGAGCAGTACTTC. Its protein product is CSASGGDLESFEQYF.

This clonotype is labeled medium-sized (0.01 to 0.1%). CDR3 nucleotides: TGTGCCAGCAGCTCAAACAACTACTTAACGACAGGGCCAACCTACGAGCAGTACTTC. Its translation is CASSSNNYLTTGPTYEQYF. The genes are TRBV5-8 and TRBJ2-7; the match to TRBD1 covers 7 bases. The CDR3 is 19 amino acids. V dropped 3 bases and J dropped 2; count of bases not matched to a gene: 20. Per germline, CDR1 SGHTS and CDR2 YDEGEE.

Regarding this clonotype: A much larger clone differs by one base, so this may be a read error. The chain carries TRBV6-9 and TRBJ2-5; the D is unclear. The germline V and J ends were trimmed by 7 bases and 7 bases, with 13 bases remaining between them. In germline, CDR1 is MNHGY, CDR2 SVAAGI. The CDR3 consists of 12 residues. This CDR3 reads CASNYDKRTQYF. The CDR3 nucleotides are TGTGCCAGCAATTACGACAAGCGGACCCAGTACTTC.

By share, this clonotype counts as medium-sized. Here the CDR3 reads CATSRGRANEKLFF. For the CDR3, the DNA is TGTGCCACCAGCAGAGGGAGGGCGAATGAAAAACTGTTTTTT. V gene TRBV15 combines with J gene TRBJ1-4; D gene unclear. V gave up 1 base and J gave up 5 bases, with 8 bases separating them. The germline V gene has CDR1 LNHNV and CDR2 YYDKDF (reference sequence). CDR3 size: 14 residues.

This clonotype was detected a few times. The chain is built from TRBV6-1 and TRBJ2-7, with no clear D. The CDR3 length is 13 residues. Germline values: CDR1 MNHNS, CDR2 SASEGT. Deletions cut 10 bases from V and 1 base from J, with 14 bases between. The CDR3 DNA is TGTGCCACCGAAGGGTACCAATCCTACGAGCAGTACTTC. Translated, it gives CATEGYQSYEQYF.

The genes are TRBV18 and TRBJ1-1, with 7 bases fitting TRBD1. Germline V lookup: CDR1 KGHSH, CDR2 LQKENI. V shed 2 bases, J shed 6 bases, and the junction held 9 bases outside the gene matches. The CDR3 has 15 residues. Here the CDR3 reads CASSPSARGLSEAFF. The CDR3 DNA sequence: TGTGCCAGCTCACCATCGGCCAGGGGGTTATCTGAAGCTTTCTTT. The full variable domain, in which reference TRBV18 and TRBJ1-1 provide the parts outside the CDR3, is NAGVMQNPRHLVRRRGQEARLRCSPMKGHSHVYWYRQLPEEGLKFMVYLQKENIIDESGMPKERFSAEFPKEGPSILRIQQVVRGDSAAYFCASSPSARGLSEAFFGQGTRLTVV.

By its share, this clonotype is medium-sized (0.01 to 0.1%). The chain carries TRBV12-3 or TRBV12-4 and TRBJ2-3, with 7 bases identical to TRBD1. The CDR3 is made up of 16 amino acids. V was pared by 5 bases and J by 3 bases, with 11 bases of the junction left unmatched. The CDR3 DNA sequence: TGTGCCAGCAGTGCTCGACAGGGCATGAGGACAGATACGCAGTATTTT. Translating gives CASSARQGMRTDTQYF.

About this clonotype itself: One end of the junction fails to match germline, which may point to a read error. The CDR3: CPSSLAAGEWSEQYF. CDR3 DNA sequence: TGTCCCAGCAGCTTGGCGGCAGGCGAGTGGAGCGAGCAGTACTTC. This sequence joins TRBV5-4 and TRBJ2-7; D call uncertain. Germline V gives CDR1 SGHNT, CDR2 YYREEE (reference sequence). The CDR3 extends over 15 amino acids.